This T cell receptor (beta chain) was documented in a study of blood T cell repertoires in COVID-19. Study summary: Samples representing acute and convalescent COVID-19 were sourced from the United States, Italy and Spain. PBMCs, B-cell-depleted T cells, or T cells provided the cDNA or gDNA that made up the material.

Original handling: Amplification of reference gene primers was used by the study to estimate nucleated cell counts. Clones were read by immunoSEQ multiplex PCR, and TCRdb kept only the in-frame ones, dropping some. V, J and clone size are those of that table, while D and trimming were read from the DNA. Among 100,000 to 120,000 clones listed, approximately 80% were seen once. The CDR3 contains 16 residues. The germline V gene has CDR1 LNHDA and CDR2 SQIVND (reference sequence). V gave up 5 bases and J gave up 6 bases; unmatched junction bases: 11. This TCR came from a woman of 80 years or more with acute or convalescent COVID-19. Sequencing input: peripheral blood. V and J are TRBV19 and TRBJ2-2; 8 nucleotides line up with TRBD2. The CDR3 protein is CASSRAGVTKAGELFF. The CDR3 nucleotides are TGTGCCAGTAGTCGAGCGGGAGTTACAAAGGCCGGGGAGCTGTTTTTT.